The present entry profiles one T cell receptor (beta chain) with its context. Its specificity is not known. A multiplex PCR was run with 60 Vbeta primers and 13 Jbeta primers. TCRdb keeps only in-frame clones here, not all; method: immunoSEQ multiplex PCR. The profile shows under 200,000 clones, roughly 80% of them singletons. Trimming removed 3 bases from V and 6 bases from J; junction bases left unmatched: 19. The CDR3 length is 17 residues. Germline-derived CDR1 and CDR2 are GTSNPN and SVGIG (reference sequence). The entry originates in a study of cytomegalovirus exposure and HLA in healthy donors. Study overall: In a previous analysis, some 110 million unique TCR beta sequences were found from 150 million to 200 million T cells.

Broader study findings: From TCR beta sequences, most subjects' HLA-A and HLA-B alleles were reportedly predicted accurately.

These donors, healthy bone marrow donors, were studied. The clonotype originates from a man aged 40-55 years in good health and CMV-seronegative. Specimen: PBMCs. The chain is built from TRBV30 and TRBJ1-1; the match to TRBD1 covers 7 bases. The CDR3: CAWREGQQMTVHAEAFF. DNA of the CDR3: TGTGCCTGGAGGGAGGGACAGCAAATGACTGTCCACGCTGAAGCTTTCTTT.